Sequencing of this T cell receptor beta chain was carried out in a study of blood T cell repertoires in COVID-19. Overall study: There were acute and convalescent COVID-19 samples, and they came from the United States, Italy and Spain. Sample material is recorded as cDNA or gDNA derived from T cells, B-cell-depleted T cells, or PBMCs.

Looked up from germline, CDR1 is SGHTA and CDR2 is FQGTGA. The trim removed 5 bases at V and 2 bases at J, leaving 8 bases unmatched. The CDR3 is 15 amino acids. Clones were read by immunoSEQ multiplex PCR, and TCRdb kept only the in-frame ones, dropping some. The sample contains roughly 80,000 clones, approximately 80% of which appear only once. Source material: peripheral blood. The rearrangement uses TRBV7-3 and TRBJ2-5; TRBD1 agrees at 7 bases. This TCR was recovered from a man in his fifties or sixties with acute or convalescent COVID-19. CDR3 DNA: TGTGCCAGCAGCGCCAGACAGGGAGAGCAAGAGACCCAGTACTTC. It codes for CASSARQGEQETQYF. Looking up the rest from reference TRBV7-3 and TRBJ2-5 gives the full variable domain: GAGVSQTPSNKVTEKGKYVELRCDPISGHTALYWYRQSLGQGPEFLIYFQGTGAADDSGLPNDRFFAVRPEGSVSTLKIQRTERGDSAVYLCASSARQGEQETQYFGPGTRLLVL.